This T cell receptor (beta chain) was recorded in a study of CD8 T cells in Susac syndrome. RNA amounts of about 0.5 to 1 ug underwent reverse transcription with random hexamers. MiXCR was run by TCRdb on the immunoSEQ multiplex PCR reads, yielding one entry per CDR3 protein. The sample lists 150,000 to 190,000 distinct CDR3 sequences; approximately 96% were seen once. The germline gives CDR1 SGDLS, CDR2 YYNGEE. Trimming took 4 bases from V and 5 from J; bases not matched to a gene: 8. This CDR3 spans 15 amino acids. The multiple sclerosis control cohort comprised treatment-naive individuals presenting with stable or active relapsing-remitting disease. Negative isolation was used for CD8+ and CD4+ T cells and FACS enrichment for TEMRA cells.

Sample: CD8+ T cells from PBMCs. The clonotype was recovered from a human donor with multiple sclerosis. The gene calls are TRBV9 and TRBJ2-1; 8 nucleotides line up with TRBD2. The CDR3 protein is CASSHGTGGDNEQFF. For the CDR3, the DNA is TGTGCCAGCAGCCACGGAACGGGGGGGGACAATGAGCAGTTCTTC.